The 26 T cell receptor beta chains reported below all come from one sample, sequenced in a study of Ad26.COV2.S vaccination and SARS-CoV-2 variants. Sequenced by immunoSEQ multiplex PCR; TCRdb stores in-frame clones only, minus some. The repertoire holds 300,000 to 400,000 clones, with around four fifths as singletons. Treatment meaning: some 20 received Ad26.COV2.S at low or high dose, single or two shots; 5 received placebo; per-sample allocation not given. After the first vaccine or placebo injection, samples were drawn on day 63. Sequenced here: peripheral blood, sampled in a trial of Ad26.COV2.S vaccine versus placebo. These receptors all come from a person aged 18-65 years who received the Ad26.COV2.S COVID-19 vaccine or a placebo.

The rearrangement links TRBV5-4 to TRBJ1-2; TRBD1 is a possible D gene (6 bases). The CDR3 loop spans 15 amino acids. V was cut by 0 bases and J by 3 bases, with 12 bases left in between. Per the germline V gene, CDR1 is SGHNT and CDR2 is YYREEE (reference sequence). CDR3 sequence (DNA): TGTGCCAGCAGCTTGGCAGGGGCGCGGGACTATGGCTACACCTTC. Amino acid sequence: CASSLAGARDYGYTF.

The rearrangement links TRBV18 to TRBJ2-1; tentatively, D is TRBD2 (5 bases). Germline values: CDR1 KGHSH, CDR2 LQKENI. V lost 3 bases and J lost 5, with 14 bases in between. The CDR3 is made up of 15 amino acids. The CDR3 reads CASSPRSEGDNEQFF. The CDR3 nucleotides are TGTGCCAGCTCACCCCGGAGTGAGGGAGACAATGAGCAGTTCTTC. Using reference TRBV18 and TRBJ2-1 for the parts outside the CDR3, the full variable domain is NAGVMQNPRHLVRRRGQEARLRCSPMKGHSHVYWYRQLPEEGLKFMVYLQKENIIDESGMPKERFSAEFPKEGPSILRIQQVVRGDSAAYFCASSPRSEGDNEQFFGPGTRLTVL.

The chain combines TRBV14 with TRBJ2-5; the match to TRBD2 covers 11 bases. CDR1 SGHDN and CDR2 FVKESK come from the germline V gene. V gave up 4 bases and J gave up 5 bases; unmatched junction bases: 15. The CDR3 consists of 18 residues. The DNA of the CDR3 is TGTGCCAGCAGCCGGGCATTTAGCGGGGGGGCCGACTATGAGACCCAGTACTTC. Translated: CASSRAFSGGADYETQYF.

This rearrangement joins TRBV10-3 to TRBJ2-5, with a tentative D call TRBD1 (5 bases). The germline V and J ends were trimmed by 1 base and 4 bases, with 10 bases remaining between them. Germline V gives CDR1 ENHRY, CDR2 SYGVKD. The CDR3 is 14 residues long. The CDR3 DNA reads TGTGCCATCAGTGAGTGGGGCCAGCGAGAGACCCAGTACTTC. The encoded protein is CAISEWGQRETQYF.

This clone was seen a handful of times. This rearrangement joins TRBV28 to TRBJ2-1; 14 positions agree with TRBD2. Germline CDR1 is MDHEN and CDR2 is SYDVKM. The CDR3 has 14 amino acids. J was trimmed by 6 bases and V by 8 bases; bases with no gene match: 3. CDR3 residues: CASRLAGGVNEQFF. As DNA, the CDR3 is TGTGCCAGCCGACTAGCGGGGGGGGTCAATGAGCAGTTCTTC.

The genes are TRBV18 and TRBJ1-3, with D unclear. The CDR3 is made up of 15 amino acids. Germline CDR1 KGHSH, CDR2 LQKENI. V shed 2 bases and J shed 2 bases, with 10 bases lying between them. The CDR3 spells CASSPTQVTGNTIYF. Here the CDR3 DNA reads TGTGCCAGCTCACCAACCCAGGTCACTGGAAACACCATATATTTT. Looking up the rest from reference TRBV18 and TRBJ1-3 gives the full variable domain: NAGVMQNPRHLVRRRGQEARLRCSPMKGHSHVYWYRQLPEEGLKFMVYLQKENIIDESGMPKERFSAEFPKEGPSILRIQQVVRGDSAAYFCASSPTQVTGNTIYFGEGSWLTVV.

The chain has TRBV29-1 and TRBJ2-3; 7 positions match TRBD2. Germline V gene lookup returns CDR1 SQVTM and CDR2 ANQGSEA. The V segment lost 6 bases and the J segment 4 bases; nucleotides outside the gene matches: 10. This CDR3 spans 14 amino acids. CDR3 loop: CSVKSLAASDTQYF. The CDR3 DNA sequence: TGCAGCGTGAAATCTCTAGCGGCCTCAGATACGCAGTATTTT.

The CDR3 region has the DNA TGTGCCAGCAGTCCGCATAATGAGCAGTTCTTC. It encodes CASSPHNEQFF. The chain couples TRBV28 to TRBJ2-1, with D unclear. CDR1 is MDHEN and CDR2 is SYDVKM in the germline V gene. V dropped 5 bases and J dropped 7 bases, with 6 bases sitting between them. CDR3 length equals 11 residues.

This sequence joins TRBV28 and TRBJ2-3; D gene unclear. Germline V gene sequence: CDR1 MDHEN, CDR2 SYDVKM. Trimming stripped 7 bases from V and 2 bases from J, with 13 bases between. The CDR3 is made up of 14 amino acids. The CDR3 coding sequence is TGTGCCAGCATGGTCCCCGCCGCCACAGATACGCAGTATTTT. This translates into CASMVPAATDTQYF.

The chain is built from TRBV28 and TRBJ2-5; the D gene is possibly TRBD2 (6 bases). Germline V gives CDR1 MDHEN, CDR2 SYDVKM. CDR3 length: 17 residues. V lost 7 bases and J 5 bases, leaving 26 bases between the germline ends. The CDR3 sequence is CASTQNGGRSLGETQYF. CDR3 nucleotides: TGTGCCAGCACACAAAATGGAGGGCGTTCTCTGGGGGAGACCCAGTACTTC.

CDR3 coding DNA: TGCAGCGTTGATAAGGGACAGGGGGCCGTTTACGAGCAGTACTTC. Its protein is CSVDKGQGAVYEQYF. This chain uses TRBV29-1 with TRBJ2-7, with 12 bases aligning to TRBD1. The CDR3 is 15 amino acids. CDR1 is SQVTM and CDR2 is ANQGSEA in the germline V gene. V was clipped by 3 bases and J by 4 bases; unmatched bases: 7.

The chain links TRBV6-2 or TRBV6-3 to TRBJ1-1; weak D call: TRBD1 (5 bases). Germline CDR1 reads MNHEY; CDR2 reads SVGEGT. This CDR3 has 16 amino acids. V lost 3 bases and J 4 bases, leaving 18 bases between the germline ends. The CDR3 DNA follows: TGTGCCAGCAGTTATGAGGCAGGGCGCGGAAGCACTGAAGCTTTCTTT. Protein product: CASSYEAGRGSTEAFF.

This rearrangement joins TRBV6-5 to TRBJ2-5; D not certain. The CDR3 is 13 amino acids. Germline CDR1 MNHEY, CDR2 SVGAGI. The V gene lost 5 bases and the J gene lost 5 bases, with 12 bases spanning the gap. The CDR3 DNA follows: TGTGCCAGCAGTACCGACCGTAGGGAGACCCAGTACTTC. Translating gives CASSTDRRETQYF.

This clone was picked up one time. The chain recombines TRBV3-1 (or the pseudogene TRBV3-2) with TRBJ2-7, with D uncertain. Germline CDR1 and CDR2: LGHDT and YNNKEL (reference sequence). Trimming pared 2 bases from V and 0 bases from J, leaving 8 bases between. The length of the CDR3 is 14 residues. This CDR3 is CASSQQTSSYEQYF. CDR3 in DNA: TGTGCCAGCAGCCAACAGACCAGCTCCTACGAGCAGTACTTC.

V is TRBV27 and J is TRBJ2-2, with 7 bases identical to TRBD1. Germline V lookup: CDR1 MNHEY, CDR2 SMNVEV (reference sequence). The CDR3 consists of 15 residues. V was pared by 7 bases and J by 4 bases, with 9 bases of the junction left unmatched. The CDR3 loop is CASKGGQTSTGELFF. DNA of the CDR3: TGTGCCAGCAAAGGGGGACAGACTTCCACCGGGGAGCTGTTTTTT.

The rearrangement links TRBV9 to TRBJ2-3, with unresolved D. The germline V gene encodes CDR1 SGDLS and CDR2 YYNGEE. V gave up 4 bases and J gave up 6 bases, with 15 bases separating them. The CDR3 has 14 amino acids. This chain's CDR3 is CASSTRPSLDTQYF. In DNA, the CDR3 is TGTGCCAGCAGCACCCGTCCCTCATTGGATACGCAGTATTTT.

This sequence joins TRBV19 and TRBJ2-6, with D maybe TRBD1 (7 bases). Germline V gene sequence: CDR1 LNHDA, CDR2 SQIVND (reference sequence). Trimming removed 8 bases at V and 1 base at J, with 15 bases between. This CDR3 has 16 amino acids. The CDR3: CASGGGQSSGANVLTF. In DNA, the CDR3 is TGTGCCAGTGGAGGGGGACAGTCATCTGGGGCCAACGTCCTGACTTTC.

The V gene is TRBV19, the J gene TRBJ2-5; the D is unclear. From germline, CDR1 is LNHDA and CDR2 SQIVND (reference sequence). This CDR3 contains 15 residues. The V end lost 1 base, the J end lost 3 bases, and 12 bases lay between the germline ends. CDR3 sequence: CASSIGGFYEETQYF. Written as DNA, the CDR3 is TGTGCCAGTAGTATAGGGGGATTTTATGAAGAGACCCAGTACTTC. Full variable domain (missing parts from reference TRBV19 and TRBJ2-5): DGGITQSPKYLFRKEGQNVTLSCEQNLNHDAMYWYRQDPGQGLRLIYYSQIVNDFQKGDIAEGYSVSREKKESFPLTVTSAQKNPTAFYLCASSIGGFYEETQYFGPGTRLLVL.

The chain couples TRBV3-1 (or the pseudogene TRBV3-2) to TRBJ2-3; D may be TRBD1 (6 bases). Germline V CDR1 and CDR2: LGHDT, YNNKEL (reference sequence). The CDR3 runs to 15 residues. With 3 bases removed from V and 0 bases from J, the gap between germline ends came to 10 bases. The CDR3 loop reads CASSHRGYSTDTQYF. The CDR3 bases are TGTGCCAGCAGCCACAGGGGTTATAGCACAGATACGCAGTATTTT.

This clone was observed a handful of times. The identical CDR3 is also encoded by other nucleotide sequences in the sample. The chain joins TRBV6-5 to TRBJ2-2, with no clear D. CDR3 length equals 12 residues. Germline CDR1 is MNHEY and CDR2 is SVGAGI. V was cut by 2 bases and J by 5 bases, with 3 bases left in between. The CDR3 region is CASSYGTGELFF. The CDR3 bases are TGTGCCAGCAGTTACGGAACCGGGGAGCTGTTTTTT.

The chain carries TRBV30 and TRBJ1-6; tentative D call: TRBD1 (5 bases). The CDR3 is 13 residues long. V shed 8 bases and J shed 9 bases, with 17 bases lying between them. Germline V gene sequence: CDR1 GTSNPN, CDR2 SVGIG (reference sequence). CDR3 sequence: CAMSGLPTSPLHF. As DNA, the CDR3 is TGTGCCATGTCGGGACTTCCAACTTCACCCCTCCACTTT.

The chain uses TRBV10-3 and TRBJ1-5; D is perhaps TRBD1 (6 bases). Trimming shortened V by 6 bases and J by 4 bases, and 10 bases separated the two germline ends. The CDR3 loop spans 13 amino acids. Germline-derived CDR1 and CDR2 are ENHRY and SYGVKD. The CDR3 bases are TGTGCCATCAGGGACAGACAGAATCAGCCCCAGCATTTT. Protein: CAIRDRQNQPQHF.

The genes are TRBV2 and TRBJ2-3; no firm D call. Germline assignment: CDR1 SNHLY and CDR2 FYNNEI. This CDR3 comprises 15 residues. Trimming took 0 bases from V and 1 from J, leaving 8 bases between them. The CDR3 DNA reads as TGTGCCAGCAGTGAAGCGCTTCCAGGCACAGATACGCAGTATTTT. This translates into CASSEALPGTDTQYF.

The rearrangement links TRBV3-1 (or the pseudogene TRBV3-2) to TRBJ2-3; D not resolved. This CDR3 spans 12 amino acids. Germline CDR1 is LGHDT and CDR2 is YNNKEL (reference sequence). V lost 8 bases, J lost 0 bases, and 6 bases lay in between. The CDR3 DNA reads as TGTGCCAGCGAAGGGAGCACAGATACGCAGTATTTT. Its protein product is CASEGSTDTQYF.

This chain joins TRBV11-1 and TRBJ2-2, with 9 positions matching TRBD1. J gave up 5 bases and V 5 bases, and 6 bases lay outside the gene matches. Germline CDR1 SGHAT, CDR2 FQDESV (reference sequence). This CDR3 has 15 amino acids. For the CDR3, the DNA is TGTGCCAGCAGCCCCCGGGACAGGGTAACCGGGGAGCTGTTTTTT. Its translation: CASSPRDRVTGELFF.

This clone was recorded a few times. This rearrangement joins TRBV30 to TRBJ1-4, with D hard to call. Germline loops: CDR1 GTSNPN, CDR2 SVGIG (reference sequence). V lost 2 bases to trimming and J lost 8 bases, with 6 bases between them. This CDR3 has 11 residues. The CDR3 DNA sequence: TGTGCCTGGAGTATCCGGGAAAAACTGTTTTTT. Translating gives CAWSIREKLFF.